One T cell receptor (beta chain) is described in this entry. Antigen unknown. The authors isolated CD4+ T cells after around 10 days of culture. The vaccine given was either BNT162b2 or mRNA-1273, in two doses. Some clones are missing from TCRdb's copy, which holds only in-frame ones; the method was immunoSEQ multiplex PCR. Here the sample spans approximately 57,000 clones, 78% being singletons. V was shortened by 4 bases and J by 5 bases, with 21 bases between the two germline ends. There are 17 residues in the CDR3. CDR1 and CDR2 (germline): LNHDA, SQIVND (reference sequence). The data were taken from a study of vaccination effects on CD4 cells after COVID-19. Overall study context: Ahead of sequencing, the ViraFEST assay grew antigen-specific CD4+ T cells using viral peptide pools. Post-vaccine specimens arrived a median 72 days past the second dose.

Study findings and constraints: Both infection-induced and vaccine-induced clones contracted markedly at late post-vaccination timepoints.

This sequence was found in a human donor who received a COVID-19 vaccine. The V call is TRBV19, the J call TRBJ2-1, with a possible D match to TRBD1 (7 bases). The input for sequencing was CD4+ T cells from PBMCs cultured without peptide, taken after COVID-19 vaccination. The CDR3 reads CASSNPTGEEIDNEQFF. The CDR3 nucleotides are TGTGCCAGTAGTAATCCCACAGGGGAGGAGATTGACAATGAGCAGTTCTTC.